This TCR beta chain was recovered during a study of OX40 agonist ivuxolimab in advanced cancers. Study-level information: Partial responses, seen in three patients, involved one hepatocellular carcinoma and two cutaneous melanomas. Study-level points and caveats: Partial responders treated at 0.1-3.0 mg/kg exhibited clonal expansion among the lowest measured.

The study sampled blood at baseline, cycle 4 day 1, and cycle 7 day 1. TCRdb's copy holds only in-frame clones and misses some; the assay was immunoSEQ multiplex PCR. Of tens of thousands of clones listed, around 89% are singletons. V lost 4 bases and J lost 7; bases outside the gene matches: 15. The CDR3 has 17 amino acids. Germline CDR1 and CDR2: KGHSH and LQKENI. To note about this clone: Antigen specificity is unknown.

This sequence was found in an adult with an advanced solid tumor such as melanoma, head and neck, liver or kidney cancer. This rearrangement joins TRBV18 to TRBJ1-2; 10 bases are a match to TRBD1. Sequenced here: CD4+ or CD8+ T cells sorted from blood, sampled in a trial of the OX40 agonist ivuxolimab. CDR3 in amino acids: CASSRPLWDRGIGGYTF. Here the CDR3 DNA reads TGTGCCAGCTCACGTCCCCTCTGGGACAGGGGTATCGGTGGCTACACCTTC.